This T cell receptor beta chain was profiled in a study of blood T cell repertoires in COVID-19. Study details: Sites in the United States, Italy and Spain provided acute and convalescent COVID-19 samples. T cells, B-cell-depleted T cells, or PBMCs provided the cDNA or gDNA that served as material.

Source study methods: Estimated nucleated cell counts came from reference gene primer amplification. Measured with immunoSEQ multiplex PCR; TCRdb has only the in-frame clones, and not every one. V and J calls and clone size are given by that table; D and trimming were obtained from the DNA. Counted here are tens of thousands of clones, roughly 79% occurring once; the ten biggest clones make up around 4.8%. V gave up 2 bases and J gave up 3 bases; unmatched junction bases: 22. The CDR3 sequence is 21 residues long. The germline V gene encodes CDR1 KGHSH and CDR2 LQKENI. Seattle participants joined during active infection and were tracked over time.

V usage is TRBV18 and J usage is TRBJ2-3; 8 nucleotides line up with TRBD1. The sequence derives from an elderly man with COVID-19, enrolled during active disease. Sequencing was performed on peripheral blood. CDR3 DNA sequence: TGTGCCAGCTCACCAGTCGGGCTTGCTGCCTCCGGGACAGGTATAACAGATACGCAGTATTTT. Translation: CASSPVGLAASGTGITDTQYF.